The 5 T cell receptor beta chains below all came from one sample that was sequenced in a study of neoadjuvant anti-PD-1 for oral cavity cancer (dated by TCRdb to the early 2020s). The method was the immunoSEQ multiplex PCR assay. Imported from immuneACCESS, the table was reduced by TCRdb to in-frame sequences with V and J called. These copies leave out some clones; in studies compared against another copy, an unresolved V gene accounts for under half, and the cause of the remainder is not known. Within this sample are tens of thousands of clones, with roughly 30% of them counted one time only. The top ten clonotypes cover about 16% of the sample. The sample's time point label, decoded: after neoadjuvant nivolumab, at surgical resection. The input for sequencing was tumor tissue, taken after nivolumab (anti-PD-1) treatment. The receptor set was obtained from a person between 40 and 80 years old with oral cavity squamous cell carcinoma.

This clone was counted a single time. The rearrangement links TRBV29-1 to TRBJ2-5, with D possibly matching TRBD2 (5 bases). Trimming removed 4 bases from V and 2 bases from J, with 14 bases in between. The germline CDR1 and CDR2 sequences are SQVTM and ANQGSEA. The CDR3 is 14 amino acids. CDR3 sequence (DNA): TGCAGCGTTGCGGCGGGCACAGCTCAAGAGACCCAGTACTTC. Protein product: CSVAAGTAQETQYF. The whole variable domain, filled in from reference TRBV29-1 and TRBJ2-5, reads SAVISQKPSRDICQRGTSLTIQCQVDSQVTMMFWYRQQPGQSLTLIATANQGSEATYESGFVIDKFPISRPNLTFSTLTVSNMSPEDSSIYLCSVAAGTAQETQYFGPGTRLLVL.

The J gene is TRBJ2-3, the V gene TRBV5-6, with 14 bases identical to TRBD2. The V gene end was trimmed by 4 bases and the J gene end by 4 bases; junction bases not matched to a gene: 5. The CDR3 consists of 16 residues. CDR1 SGHDT and CDR2 YYEEEE come from the germline V gene. For the CDR3, the DNA is TGTGCCAGCAGCGGACTAGCGGGGGGACTTGCAGATACGCAGTATTTT. Protein sequence: CASSGLAGGLADTQYF. Drawing the rest from reference TRBV5-6 and TRBJ2-3, the complete variable domain is DAGVTQSPTHLIKTRGQQVTLRCSPKSGHDTVSWYQQALGQGPQFIFQYYEEEERQRGNFPDRFSGHQFPNYSSELNVNALLLGDSALYLCASSGLAGGLADTQYFGPGTRLTVL.

This clone turned up a few times. This sequence joins TRBV28 and TRBJ2-3, with D unresolved. The CDR3 contains 16 residues. V gave up 1 base and J gave up 3 bases, with 14 bases separating them. In germline, CDR1 is MDHEN, CDR2 SYDVKM. This CDR3 reads CASSLLGYRVTDTQYF. DNA of the CDR3: TGTGCCAGCAGTTTATTGGGTTATAGGGTGACAGATACGCAGTATTTT.

The table lists this clone with a few counts. The chain employs TRBV5-1 and TRBJ1-1; D unclear. Germline CDR1 SGHRS, CDR2 YFSETQ. This CDR3 is 16 amino acids long. V lost 0 bases to trimming and J lost 3 bases, with 15 bases between them. The CDR3 protein is CASSLESTGGYTEAFF. CDR3 bases: TGCGCCAGCAGCTTGGAATCAACGGGAGGGTACACTGAAGCTTTCTTT.

The gene calls are TRBV5-1 and TRBJ2-7, with a possible D match to TRBD2 (5 bases). Germline V gives CDR1 SGHRS, CDR2 YFSETQ. CDR3 length equals 18 residues. V lost 2 bases and J lost 0, with 21 bases in between. The CDR3 bases are TGCGCCAGCAGCTTAGGGCGGGTGGAGCGGCTGAGCTCCTACGAGCAGTACTTC. This translates into CASSLGRVERLSSYEQYF.